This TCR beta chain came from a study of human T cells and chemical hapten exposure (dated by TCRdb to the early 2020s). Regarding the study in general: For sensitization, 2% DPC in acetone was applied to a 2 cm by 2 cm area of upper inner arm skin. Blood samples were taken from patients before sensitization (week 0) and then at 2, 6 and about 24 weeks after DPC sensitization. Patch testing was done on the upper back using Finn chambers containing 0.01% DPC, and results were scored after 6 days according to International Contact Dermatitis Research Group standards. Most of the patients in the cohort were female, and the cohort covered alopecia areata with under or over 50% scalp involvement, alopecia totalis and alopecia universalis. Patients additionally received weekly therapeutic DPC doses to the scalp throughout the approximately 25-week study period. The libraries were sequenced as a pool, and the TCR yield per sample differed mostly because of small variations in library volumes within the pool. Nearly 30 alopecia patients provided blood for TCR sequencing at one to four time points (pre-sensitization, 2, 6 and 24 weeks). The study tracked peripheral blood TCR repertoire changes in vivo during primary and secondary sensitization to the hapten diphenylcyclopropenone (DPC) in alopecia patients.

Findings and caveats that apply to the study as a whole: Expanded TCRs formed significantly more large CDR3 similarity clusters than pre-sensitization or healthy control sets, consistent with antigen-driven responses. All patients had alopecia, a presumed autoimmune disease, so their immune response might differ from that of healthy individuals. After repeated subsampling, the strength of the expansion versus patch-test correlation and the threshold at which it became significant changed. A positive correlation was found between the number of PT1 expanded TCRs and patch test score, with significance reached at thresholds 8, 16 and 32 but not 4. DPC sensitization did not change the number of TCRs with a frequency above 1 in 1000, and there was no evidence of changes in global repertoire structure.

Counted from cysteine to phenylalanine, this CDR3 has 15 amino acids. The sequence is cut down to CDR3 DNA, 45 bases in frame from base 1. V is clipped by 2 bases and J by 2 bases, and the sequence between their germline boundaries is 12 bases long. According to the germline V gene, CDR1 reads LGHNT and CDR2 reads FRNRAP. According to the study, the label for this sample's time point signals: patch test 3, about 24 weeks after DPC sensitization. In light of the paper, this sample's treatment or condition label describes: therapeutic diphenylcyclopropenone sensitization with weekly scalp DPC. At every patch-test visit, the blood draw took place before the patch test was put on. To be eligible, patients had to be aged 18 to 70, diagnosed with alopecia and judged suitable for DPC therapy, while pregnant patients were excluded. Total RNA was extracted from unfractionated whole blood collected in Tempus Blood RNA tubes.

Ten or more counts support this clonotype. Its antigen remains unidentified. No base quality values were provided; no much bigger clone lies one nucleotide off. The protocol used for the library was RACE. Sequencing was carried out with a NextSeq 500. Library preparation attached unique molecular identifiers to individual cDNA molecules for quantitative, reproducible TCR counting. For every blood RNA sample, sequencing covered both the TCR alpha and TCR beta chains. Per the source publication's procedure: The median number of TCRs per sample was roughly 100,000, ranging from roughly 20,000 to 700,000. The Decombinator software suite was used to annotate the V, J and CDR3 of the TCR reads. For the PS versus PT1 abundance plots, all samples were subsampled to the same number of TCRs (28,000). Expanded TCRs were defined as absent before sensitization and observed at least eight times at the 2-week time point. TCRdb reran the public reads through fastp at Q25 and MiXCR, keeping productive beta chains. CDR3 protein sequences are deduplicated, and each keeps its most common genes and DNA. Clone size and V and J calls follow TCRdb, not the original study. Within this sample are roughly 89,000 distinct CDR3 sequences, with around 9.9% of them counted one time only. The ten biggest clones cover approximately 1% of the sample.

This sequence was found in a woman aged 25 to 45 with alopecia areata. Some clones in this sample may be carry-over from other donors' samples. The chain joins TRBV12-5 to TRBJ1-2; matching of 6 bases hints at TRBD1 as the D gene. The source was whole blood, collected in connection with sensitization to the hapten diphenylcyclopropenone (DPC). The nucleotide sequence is TGTGCTAGTGGTTTGAGCGACAGGATAAACTATGGCTACACCTTC. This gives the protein CASGLSDRINYGYTF. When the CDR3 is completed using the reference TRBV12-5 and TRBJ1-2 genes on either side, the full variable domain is DARVTQTPRHKVTEMGQEVTMRCQPILGHNTVFWYRQTMMQGLELLAYFRNRAPLDDSGMPKDRFSAEMPDATLATLKIQPSEPRDSAVYFCASGLSDRINYGYTFGSGTRLTVV.